This record concerns one T cell receptor (beta chain) sequence. Antigen: not known. The data stem from a study of cytomegalovirus exposure and HLA in healthy donors. Unrecorded immune exposures were likely, despite nominal health at sampling. V gave up 5 bases and J gave up 2 bases; unmatched junction bases: 9. Germline V CDR1 and CDR2: MGHDK, SYGVNS. This CDR3 spans 15 amino acids. Notes on the study in general: About 150 TCR beta chains were listed as cytomegalovirus-associated.

13 Jbeta primers and 60 Vbeta primers were used for the PCR. Original data processing: There were around 80 million unique TCR beta chains by a later count, and approximately 11 million of them were shared. Some clones are missing from TCRdb's copy, which holds only in-frame ones; the method was immunoSEQ multiplex PCR. V, J and clone size are taken as reported in that table, and D and trimming were inferred from the DNA itself. The sample has around 140,000 clones, 75% to 85% seen once. Sequencing was carried out using PBMCs. This sequence was found in a man aged 40-55 years in good health and CMV-seronegative. The rearrangement joins TRBV25-1 to TRBJ2-7, with TRBD1 matching 7 bases. The CDR3 coding sequence is TGTGCCAGCAGTCTGACAGGGTCCCCCACCTACGAGCAGTACTTC. It yields the protein CASSLTGSPTYEQYF.